This T cell receptor (beta chain) was identified in a study of blood T cell repertoires in COVID-19. Using immunoSEQ multiplex PCR, the repertoire was profiled, and TCRdb retains in-frame clones only, with some absent. Seen here are roughly 350,000 clones, roughly nine tenths observed once, and the top ten hold around 18%. Sequencing was carried out using PBMCs or T cells enriched from blood (not recorded which). This receptor was taken from a woman aged 30 to 39 who had recovered from COVID-19.

CDR3 sequence (DNA): TGTGCCAGCAGTTACGACAGTCTTGAGCAGTACTTC. Its translation: CASSYDSLEQYF. V is TRBV6-5 and J is TRBJ2-7, with D possibly TRBD1 on 5 matching bases. The CDR3 is 12 residues long. Germline V gives CDR1 MNHEY, CDR2 SVGAGI. Between the trimmed V and J ends, which lost 2 bases and 7 bases, there was a span of 9 bases.